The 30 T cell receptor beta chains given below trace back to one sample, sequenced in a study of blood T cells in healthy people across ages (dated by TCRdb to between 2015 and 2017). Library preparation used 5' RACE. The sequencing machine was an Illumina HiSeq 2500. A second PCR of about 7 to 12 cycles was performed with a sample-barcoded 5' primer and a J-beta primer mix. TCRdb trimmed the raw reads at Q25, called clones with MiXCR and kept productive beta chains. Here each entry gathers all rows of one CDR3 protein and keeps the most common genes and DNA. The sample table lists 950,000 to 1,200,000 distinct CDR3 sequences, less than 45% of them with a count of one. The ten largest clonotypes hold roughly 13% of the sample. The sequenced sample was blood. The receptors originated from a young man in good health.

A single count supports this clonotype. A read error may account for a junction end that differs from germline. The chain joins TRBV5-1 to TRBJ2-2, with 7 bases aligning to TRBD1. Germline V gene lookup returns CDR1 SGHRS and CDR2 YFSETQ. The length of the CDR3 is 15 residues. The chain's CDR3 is CASSSTTGNAGELFF. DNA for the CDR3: TGCGCCAGCAGCTCAACGACAGGGAACGCCGGGGAGCTGTTTTTT.

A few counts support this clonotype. The CDR3 coding sequence is TGTGCCAGCAGTTTTACCGAGGGGGATGCAACTAATGAAAAACTGTTTTTT. As protein: CASSFTEGDATNEKLFF. The chain has TRBV12-3 or TRBV12-4 and TRBJ1-4, with D perhaps matching TRBD1 (6 bases). The V end was cut by 3 bases, the J end by 0 bases, with 14 bases between. The CDR3 consists of 17 residues.

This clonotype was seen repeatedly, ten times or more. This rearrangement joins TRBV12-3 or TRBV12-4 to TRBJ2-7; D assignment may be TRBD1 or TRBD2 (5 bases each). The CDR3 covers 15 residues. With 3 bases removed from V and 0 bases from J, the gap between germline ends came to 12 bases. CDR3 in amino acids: CASSLGEGISYEQYF. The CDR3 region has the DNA TGTGCCAGCAGTTTGGGGGAAGGGATCTCCTACGAGCAGTACTTC.

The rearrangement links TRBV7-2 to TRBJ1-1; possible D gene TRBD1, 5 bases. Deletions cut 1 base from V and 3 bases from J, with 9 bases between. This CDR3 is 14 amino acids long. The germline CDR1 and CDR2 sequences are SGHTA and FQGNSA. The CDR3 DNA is TGTGCCAGCAGCTTAGGGGGGGAGGACACTGAAGCTTTCTTT. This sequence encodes CASSLGGEDTEAFF.

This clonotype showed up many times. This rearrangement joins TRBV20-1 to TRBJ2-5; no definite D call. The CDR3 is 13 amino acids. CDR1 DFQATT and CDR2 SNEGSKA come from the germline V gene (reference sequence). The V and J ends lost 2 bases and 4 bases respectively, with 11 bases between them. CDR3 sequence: CSARPIPSETQYF. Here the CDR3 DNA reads TGCAGTGCTAGACCTATACCGTCAGAGACCCAGTACTTC.

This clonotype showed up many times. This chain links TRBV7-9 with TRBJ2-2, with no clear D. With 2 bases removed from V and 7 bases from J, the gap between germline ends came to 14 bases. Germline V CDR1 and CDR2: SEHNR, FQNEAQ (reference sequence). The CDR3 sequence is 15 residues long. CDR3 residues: CASSLLYSTSGELFF. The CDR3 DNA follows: TGTGCCAGCAGCTTATTATATTCGACGAGCGGGGAGCTGTTTTTT.

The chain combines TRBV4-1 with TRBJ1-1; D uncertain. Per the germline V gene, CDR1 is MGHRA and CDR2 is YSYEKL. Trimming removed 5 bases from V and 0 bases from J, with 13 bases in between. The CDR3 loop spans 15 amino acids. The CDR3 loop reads CASSYGPAMNTEAFF. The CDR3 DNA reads TGCGCCAGCAGCTACGGCCCCGCAATGAACACTGAAGCTTTCTTT.

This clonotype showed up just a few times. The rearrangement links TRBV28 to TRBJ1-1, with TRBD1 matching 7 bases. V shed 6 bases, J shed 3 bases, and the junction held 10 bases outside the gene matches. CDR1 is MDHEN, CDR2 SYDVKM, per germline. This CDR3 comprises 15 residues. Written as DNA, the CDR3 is TGTGCCAGCAGACCCGACAGGGAAGGGTACACTGAAGCTTTCTTT. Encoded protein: CASRPDREGYTEAFF.

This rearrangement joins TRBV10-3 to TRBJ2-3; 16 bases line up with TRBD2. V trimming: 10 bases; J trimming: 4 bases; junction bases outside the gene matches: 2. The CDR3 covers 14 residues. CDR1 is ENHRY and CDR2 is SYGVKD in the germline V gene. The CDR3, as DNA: TGTGCCACCGGGACTAGCGGGGGGGCAGATACGCAGTATTTT. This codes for CATGTSGGADTQYF.

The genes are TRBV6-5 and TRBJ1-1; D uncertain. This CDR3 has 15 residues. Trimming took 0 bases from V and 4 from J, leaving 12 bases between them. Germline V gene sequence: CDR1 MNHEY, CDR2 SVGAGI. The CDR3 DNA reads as TGTGCCAGCAGTTACTCGAAGTGGGGTCGCACTGAAGCTTTCTTT. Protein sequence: CASSYSKWGRTEAFF.

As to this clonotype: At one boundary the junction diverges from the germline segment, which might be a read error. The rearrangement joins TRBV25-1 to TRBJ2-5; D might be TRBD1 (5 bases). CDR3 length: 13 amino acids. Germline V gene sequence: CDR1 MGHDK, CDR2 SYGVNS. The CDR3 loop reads CACSRVYQETQYF. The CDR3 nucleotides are TGTGCCTGCAGCAGGGTGTACCAAGAGACCCAGTACTTC. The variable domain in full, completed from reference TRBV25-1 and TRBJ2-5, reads EADIYQTPRYLVIGTGKKITLECSQTMGHDKMYWYQQDPGMELHLIHYSYGVNSTEKGDLSSESTVSRIRTEHFPLTLESARPSHTSQYLCACSRVYQETQYFGPGTRLLVL.

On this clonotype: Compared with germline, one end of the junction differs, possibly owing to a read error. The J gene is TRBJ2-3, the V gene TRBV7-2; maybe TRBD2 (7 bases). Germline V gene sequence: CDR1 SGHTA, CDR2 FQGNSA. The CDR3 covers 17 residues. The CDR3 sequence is CAGSAQVGRGLTDTQYF. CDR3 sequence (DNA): TGTGCCGGCAGCGCCCAAGTCGGGCGGGGGCTGACAGATACGCAGTATTTT.

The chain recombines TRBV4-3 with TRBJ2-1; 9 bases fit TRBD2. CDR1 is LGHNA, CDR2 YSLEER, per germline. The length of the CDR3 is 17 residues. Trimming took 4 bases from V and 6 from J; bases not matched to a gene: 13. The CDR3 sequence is CASSPSSGVAFGNEQFF. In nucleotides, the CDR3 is TGCGCCAGCAGCCCTTCTAGCGGGGTGGCATTCGGCAATGAGCAGTTCTTC.

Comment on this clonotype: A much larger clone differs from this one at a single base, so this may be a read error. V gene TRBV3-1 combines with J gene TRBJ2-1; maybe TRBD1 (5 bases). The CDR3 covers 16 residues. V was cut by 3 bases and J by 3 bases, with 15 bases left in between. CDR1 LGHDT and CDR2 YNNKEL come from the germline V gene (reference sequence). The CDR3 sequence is CASSHPDKQRYNEQFF. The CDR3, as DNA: TGTGCCAGCAGCCACCCGGACAAACAGCGCTACAATGAGCAGTTCTTC.

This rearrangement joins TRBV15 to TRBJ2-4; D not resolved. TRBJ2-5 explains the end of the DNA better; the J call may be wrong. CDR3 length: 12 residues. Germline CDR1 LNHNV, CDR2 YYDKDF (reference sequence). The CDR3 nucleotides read TGTGCCACCAGCGGGTTAAAAGAGACCCAGTACTTC. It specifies CATSGLKETQYF.

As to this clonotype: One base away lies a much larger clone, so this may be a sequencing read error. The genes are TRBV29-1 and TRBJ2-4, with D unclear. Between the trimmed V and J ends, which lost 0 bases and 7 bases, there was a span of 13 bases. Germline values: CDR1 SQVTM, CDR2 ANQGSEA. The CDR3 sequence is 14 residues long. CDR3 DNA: TGCAGCGTTGAAGATATCGGGTCGAAGAACATTCAGTACTTC. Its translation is CSVEDIGSKNIQYF.

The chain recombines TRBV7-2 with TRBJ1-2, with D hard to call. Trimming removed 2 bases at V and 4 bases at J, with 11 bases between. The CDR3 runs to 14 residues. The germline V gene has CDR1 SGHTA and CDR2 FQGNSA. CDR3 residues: CASSLWYSGYGYTF. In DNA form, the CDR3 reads TGTGCCAGCAGCTTATGGTATTCCGGCTATGGCTACACCTTC.

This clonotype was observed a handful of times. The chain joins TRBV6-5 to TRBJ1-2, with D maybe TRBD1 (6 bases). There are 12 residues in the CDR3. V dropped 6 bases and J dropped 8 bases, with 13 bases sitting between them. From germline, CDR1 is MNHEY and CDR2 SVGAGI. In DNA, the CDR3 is TGTGCCAGCAGAACAACAGGGTGGGGCTACACCTTC. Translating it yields CASRTTGWGYTF.

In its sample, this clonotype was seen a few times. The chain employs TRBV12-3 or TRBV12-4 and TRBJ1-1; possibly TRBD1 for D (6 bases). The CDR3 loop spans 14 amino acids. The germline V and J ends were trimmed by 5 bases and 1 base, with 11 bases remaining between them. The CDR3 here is CASSMTGPNTEAFF. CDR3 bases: TGTGCCAGCAGTATGACAGGACCGAACACTGAAGCTTTCTTT.

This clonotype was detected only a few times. This CDR3 is CATKRSLADRDTQYF. The DNA of the CDR3 is TGTGCCACGAAACGGTCCCTAGCTGACAGAGATACGCAGTATTTT. This chain joins TRBV12-3 or TRBV12-4 and TRBJ2-3, with D perhaps matching TRBD1 or TRBD2 (5 bases each). The CDR3 has 15 residues. Trimming removed 10 bases at V and 5 bases at J, with 22 bases between.

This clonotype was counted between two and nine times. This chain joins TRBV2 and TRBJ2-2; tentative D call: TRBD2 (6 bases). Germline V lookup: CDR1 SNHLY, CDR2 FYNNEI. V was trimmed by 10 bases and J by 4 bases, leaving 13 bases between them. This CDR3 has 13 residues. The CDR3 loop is CATGEAVTGELFF. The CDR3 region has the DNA TGTGCCACCGGGGAGGCAGTCACCGGGGAGCTGTTTTTT. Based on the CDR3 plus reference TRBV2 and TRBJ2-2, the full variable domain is EPEVTQTPSHQVTQMGQEVILRCVPISNHLYFYWYRQILGQKVEFLVSFYNNEISEKSEIFDDQFSVERPDGSNFTLKIRSTKLEDSAMYFCATGEAVTGELFFGEGSRLTVL.

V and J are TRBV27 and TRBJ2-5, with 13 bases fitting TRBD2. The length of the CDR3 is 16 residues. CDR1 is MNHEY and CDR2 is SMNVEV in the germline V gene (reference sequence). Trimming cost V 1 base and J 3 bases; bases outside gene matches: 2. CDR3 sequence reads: CASSLYGLAGEETQYF. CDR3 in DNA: TGTGCCAGCAGTTTATATGGACTAGCGGGGGAAGAGACCCAGTACTTC.

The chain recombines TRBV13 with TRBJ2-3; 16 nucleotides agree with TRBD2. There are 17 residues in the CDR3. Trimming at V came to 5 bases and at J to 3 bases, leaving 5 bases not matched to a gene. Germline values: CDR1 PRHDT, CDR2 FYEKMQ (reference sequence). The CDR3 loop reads CASSNPGLAGGTDTQYF. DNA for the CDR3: TGTGCCAGCAGCAACCCGGGACTAGCGGGGGGGACAGATACGCAGTATTTT.

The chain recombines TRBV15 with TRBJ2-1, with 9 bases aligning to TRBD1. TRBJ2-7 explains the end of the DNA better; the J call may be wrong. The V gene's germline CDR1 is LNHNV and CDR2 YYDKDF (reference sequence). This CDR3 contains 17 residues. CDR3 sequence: CATSTPDRGYSYNEQYF. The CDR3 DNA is TGTGCCACCAGCACACCTGACAGGGGGTACTCCTACAATGAGCAGTACTTC.

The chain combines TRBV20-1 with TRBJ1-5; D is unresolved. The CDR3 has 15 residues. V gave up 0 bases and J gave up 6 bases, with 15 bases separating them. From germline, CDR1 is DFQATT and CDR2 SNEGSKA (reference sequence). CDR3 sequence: CSARDQRKWGQPQHF. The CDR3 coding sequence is TGCAGTGCTAGAGATCAAAGGAAGTGGGGTCAGCCCCAGCATTTT.

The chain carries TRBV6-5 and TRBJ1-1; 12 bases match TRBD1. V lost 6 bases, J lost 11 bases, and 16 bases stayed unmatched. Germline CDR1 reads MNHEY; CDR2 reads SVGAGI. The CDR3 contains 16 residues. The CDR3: CASSPGIRDRGRMAFF. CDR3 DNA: TGTGCCAGCAGCCCCGGGATCCGGGACAGGGGGCGAATGGCTTTCTTT.

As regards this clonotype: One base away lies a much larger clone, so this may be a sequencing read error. The CDR3 DNA follows: TGTGCCAGCAGTGTAAAGGGGAACTATGGCTACACCTTC. It yields the protein CASSVKGNYGYTF. V usage is TRBV12-3 or TRBV12-4 and J usage is TRBJ1-2, with a weak D call TRBD1 (5 bases). The CDR3 totals 13 residues. V shed 5 bases and J shed 2 bases, with 9 bases lying between them.

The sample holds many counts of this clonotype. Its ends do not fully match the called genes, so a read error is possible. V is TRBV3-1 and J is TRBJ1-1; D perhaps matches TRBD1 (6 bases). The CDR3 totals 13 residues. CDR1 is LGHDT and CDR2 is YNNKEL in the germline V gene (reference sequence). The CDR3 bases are TGCGCCAGCAGCCAGGGGAGAGGCACTGAAGCTTTCTTT. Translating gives CASSQGRGTEAFF.

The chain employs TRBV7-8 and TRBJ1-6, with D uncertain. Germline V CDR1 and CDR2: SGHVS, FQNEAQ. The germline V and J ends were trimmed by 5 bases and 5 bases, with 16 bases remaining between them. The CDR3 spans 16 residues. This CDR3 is CASSLTTSINNSPLHF. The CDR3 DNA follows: TGTGCCAGCAGCCTAACAACGAGCATAAATAATTCACCCCTCCACTTT.

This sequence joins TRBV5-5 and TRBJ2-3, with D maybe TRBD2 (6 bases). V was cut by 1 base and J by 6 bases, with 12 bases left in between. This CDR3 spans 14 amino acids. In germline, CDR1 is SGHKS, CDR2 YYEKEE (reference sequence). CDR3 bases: TGTGCCAGCAGCTTGCCAGACGGGAGCGATACGCAGTATTTT. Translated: CASSLPDGSDTQYF.